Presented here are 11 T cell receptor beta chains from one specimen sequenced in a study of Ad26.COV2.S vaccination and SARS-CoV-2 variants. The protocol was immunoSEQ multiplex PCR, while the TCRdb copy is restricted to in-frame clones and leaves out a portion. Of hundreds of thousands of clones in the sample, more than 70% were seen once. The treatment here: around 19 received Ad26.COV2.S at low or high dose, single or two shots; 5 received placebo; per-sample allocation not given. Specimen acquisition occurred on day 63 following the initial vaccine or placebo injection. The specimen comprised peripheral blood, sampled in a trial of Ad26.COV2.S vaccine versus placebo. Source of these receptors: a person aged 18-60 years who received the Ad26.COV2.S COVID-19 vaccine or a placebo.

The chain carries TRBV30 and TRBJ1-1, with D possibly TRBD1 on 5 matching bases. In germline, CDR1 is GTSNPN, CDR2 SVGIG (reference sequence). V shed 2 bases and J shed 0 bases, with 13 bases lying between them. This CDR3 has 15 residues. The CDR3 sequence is CAWSYQGSLNTEAFF. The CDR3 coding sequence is TGTGCCTGGAGTTATCAGGGCAGCCTGAACACTGAAGCTTTCTTT.

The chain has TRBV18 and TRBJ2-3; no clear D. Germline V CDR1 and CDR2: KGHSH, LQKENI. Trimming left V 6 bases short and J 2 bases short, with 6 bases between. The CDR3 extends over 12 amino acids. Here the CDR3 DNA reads TGTGCCAGCTCCCGACCCACAGATACGCAGTATTTT. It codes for CASSRPTDTQYF.

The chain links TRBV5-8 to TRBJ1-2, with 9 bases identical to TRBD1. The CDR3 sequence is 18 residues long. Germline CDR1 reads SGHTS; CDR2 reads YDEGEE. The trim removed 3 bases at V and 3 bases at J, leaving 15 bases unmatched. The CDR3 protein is CASSSYRDRVARYYGYTF. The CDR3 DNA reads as TGTGCCAGCAGCTCATACCGGGACAGGGTCGCGAGGTACTATGGCTACACCTTC. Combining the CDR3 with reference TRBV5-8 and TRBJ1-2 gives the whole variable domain EAGVTQSPTHLIKTRGQQATLRCSPISGHTSVYWYQQALGLGLQFLLWYDEGEERNRGNFPPRFSGRQFPNYSSELNVNALELEDSALYLCASSSYRDRVARYYGYTFGSGTRLTVV.

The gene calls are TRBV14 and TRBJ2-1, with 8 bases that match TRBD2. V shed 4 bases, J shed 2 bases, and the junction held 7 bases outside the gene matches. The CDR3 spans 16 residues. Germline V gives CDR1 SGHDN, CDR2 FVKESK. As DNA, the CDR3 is TGTGCCAGCAGCCCCTGGGGGCGGGGGGCCTACAATGAGCAGTTCTTC. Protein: CASSPWGRGAYNEQFF.

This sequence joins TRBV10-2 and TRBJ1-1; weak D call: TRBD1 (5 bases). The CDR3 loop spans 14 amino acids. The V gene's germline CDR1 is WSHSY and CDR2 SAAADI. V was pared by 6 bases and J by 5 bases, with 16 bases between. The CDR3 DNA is TGCGCCAGCAGGGAAAGGACAAGTAGGACTGAAGCTTTCTTT. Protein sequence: CASRERTSRTEAFF.

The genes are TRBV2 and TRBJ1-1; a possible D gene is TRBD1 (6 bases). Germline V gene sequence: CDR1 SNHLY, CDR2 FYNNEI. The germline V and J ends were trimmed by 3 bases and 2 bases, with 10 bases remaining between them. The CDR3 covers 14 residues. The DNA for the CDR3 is TGTGCCAGCAGTGATCGGACAGCTAACACTGAAGCTTTCTTT. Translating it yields CASSDRTANTEAFF.

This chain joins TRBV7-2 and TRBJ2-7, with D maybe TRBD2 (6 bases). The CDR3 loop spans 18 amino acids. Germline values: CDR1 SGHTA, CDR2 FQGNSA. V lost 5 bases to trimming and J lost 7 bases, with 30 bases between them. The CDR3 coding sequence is TGTGCCAGCAGCCCACGGTCGGTTGAAGGGTCCTTTGGGAGGGAGCAGTACTTC. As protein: CASSPRSVEGSFGREQYF.

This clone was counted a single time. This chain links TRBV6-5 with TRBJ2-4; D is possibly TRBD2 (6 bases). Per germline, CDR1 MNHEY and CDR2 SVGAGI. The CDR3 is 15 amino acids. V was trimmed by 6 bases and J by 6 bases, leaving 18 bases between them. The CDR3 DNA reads TGTGCCAGCAGCCCCGGGGGACCCCGAGGAAACATTCAGTACTTC. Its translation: CASSPGGPRGNIQYF.

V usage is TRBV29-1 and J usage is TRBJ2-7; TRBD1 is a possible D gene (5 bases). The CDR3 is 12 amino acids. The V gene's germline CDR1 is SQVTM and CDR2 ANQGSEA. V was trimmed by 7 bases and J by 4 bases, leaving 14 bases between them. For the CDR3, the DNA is TGCAGCGGTAACAGGTCGTTTTACGAGCAGTACTTC. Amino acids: CSGNRSFYEQYF.

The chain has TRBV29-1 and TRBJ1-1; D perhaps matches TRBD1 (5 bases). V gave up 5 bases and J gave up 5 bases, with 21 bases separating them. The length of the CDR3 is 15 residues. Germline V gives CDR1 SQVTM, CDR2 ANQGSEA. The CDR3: CSVYPVKGIGTEAFF. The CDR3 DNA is TGCAGCGTTTATCCAGTGAAGGGGATAGGGACTGAAGCTTTCTTT.

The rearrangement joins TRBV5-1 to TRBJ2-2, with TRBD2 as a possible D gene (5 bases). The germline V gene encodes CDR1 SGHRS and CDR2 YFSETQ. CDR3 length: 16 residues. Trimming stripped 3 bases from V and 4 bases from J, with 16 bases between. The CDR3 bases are TGCGCCAGCAGCTCCCCAGCGGCGCCCGGCACCGGGGAGCTGTTTTTT. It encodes CASSSPAAPGTGELFF.